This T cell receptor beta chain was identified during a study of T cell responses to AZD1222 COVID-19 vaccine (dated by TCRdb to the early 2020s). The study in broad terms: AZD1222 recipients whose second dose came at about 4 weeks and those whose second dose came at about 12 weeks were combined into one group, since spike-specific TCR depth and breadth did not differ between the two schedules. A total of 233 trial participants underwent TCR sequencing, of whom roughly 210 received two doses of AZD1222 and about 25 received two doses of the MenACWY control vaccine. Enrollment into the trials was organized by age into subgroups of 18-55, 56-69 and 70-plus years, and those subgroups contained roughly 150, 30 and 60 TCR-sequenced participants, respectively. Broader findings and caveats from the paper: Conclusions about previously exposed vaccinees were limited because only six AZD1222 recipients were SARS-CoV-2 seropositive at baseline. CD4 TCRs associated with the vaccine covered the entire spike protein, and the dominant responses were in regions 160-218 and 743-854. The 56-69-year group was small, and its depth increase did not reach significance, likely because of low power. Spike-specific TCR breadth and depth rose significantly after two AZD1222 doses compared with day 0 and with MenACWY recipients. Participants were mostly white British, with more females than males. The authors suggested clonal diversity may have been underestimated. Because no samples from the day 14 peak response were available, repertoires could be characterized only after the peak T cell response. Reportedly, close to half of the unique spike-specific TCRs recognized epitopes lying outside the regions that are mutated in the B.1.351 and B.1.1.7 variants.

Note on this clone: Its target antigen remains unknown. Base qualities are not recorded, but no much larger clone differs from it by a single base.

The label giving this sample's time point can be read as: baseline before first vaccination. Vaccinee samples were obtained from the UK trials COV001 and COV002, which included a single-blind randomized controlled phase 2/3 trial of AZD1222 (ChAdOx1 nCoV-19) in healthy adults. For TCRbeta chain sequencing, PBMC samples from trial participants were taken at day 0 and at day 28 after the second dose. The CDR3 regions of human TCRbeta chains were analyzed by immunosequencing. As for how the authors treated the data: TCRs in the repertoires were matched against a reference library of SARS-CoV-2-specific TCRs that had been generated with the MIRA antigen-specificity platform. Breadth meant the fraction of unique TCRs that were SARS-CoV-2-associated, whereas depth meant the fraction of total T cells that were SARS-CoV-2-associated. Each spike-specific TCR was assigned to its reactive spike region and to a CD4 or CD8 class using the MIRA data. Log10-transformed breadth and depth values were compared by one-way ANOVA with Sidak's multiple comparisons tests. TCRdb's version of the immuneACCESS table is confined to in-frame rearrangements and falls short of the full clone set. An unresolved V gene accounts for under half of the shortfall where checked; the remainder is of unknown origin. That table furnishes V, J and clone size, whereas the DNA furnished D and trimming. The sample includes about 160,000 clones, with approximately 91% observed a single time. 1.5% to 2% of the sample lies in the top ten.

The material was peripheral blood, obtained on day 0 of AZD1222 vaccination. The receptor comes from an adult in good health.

Here is the DNA: TGTGCCAGCAGCTACTCGGTCGAGGAAGCTTTCTTT. The resulting protein is CASSYSVEEAFF. The sequence links TRBV7-2 to TRBJ1-1, with no confident D gene call. CDR1 and CDR2 (SGHTA, FQGNSA) derive from the germline V gene. Trimming takes 4 bases from V and 8 bases from J, and the germline ends sit 11 bases apart. The CDR3 holds 12 amino acids from the cysteine to the phenylalanine. CDR3 DNA only is kept here, 36 bases in frame from base 1. Here the CDR3 is joined to the reference TRBV7-2 and TRBJ1-1 genes, and the full variable domain is: GAGVSQSPSNKVTEKGKDVELRCDPISGHTALYWYRQSLGQGLEFLIYFQGNSAPDKSGLPSDRFSAERTGGSVSTLTIQRTQQEDSAVYLCASSYSVEEAFFGQGTRLTVV.